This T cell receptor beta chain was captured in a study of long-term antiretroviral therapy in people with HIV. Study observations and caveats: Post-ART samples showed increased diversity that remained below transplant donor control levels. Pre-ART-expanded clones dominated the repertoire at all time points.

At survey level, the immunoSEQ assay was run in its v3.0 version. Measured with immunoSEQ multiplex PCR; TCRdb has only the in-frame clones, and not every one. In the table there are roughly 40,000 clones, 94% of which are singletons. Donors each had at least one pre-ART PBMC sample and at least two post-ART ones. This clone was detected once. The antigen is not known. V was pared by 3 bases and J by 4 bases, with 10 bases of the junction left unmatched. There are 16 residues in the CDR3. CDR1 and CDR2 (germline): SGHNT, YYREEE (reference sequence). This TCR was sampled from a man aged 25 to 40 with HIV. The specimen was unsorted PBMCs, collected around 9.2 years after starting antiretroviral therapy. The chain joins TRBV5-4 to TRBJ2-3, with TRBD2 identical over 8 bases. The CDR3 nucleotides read TGTGCCAGCAGCTCAAGGGGGACTAGATTAGCAGATACGCAGTATTTT. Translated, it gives CASSSRGTRLADTQYF.